This T cell receptor beta chain emerged from a study of siplizumab effects on memory and regulatory T cells. Assay: immunoSEQ multiplex PCR; the TCRdb copy retains only in-frame clones and omits some. The data contain under 85,000 clones, 88% of them singletons. CDR3 length: 13 residues. Germline values: CDR1 ENHRY, CDR2 SYGVKD. V was pared by 10 bases and J by 6 bases, with 7 bases of the junction left unmatched. The rearrangement uses TRBV10-3 and TRBJ1-5; 9 bases are a match to TRBD1. Specimen: Tregs sorted from blood. This clonotype was sampled from a human donor in good health. CDR3 nucleotide sequence: TGTGCCACAGGGACAGGGTACCGTCAGCCCCAGCATTTT. Translating gives CATGTGYRQPQHF.